Listed here are 13 T cell receptor beta chains from one sample, sequenced in a study of Tregs in tolerant kidney transplant recipients. The assay was immunoSEQ multiplex PCR, and TCRdb's table has in-frame clones only and misses some. The table has 90,000 or so clones, around 94% seen once. The specimen was CD8+ T cells from blood. These receptors originate from a human donor in good health.

The chain combines TRBV6-5 with TRBJ2-7; possible D gene TRBD1, 5 bases. Germline V lookup: CDR1 MNHEY, CDR2 SVGAGI. V dropped 2 bases and J dropped 1 base, with 15 bases sitting between them. This CDR3 is built from 16 residues. The CDR3 coding sequence is TGTGCCAGCAGTTACGGACAAAGTGCCTGGTCCTACGAGCAGTACTTC. Translating gives CASSYGQSAWSYEQYF.

The chain uses TRBV11-2 and TRBJ2-4; D is uncertain. This CDR3 is built from 16 residues. The ends were cut back, 5 bases at V and 2 bases at J, with 16 bases in the middle. The V gene's germline CDR1 is SGHAT and CDR2 FQNNGV. The CDR3 is CASSHWEYASKNIQYF. The CDR3, as DNA: TGTGCCAGCAGCCACTGGGAATACGCGTCCAAAAACATTCAGTACTTC.

V is TRBV7-9 and J is TRBJ2-5, with D possibly TRBD2 on 5 matching bases. V was cut by 4 bases and J by 2 bases, with 14 bases left in between. Germline V gene sequence: CDR1 SEHNR, CDR2 FQNEAQ (reference sequence). The CDR3 covers 15 residues. CDR3 sequence reads: CASSSSTQRQETQYF. CDR3 sequence (DNA): TGTGCCAGCAGCTCCTCGACTCAGCGGCAAGAGACCCAGTACTTC.

CDR3: CASSPEGVQSETQYF. CDR3 coding DNA: TGTGCCAGCAGCCCAGAAGGGGTACAGTCGGAGACCCAGTACTTC. The genes are TRBV9 and TRBJ2-5; the D gene is possibly TRBD1 (5 bases). The ends were cut back, 4 bases at V and 5 bases at J, with 18 bases in the middle. The CDR3 has 15 residues. Per germline, CDR1 SGDLS and CDR2 YYNGEE.

This chain joins TRBV5-8 and TRBJ2-3; 15 nucleotides agree with TRBD2. Trimming took 3 bases from V and 5 from J; bases not matched to a gene: 1. CDR1 is SGHTS and CDR2 is YDEGEE in the germline V gene. The CDR3 runs to 15 residues. The CDR3 is CASSSGLAGGDTQYF. CDR3 nucleotide sequence: TGTGCCAGCAGCTCGGGACTAGCGGGAGGAGATACGCAGTATTTT.

This sequence joins TRBV21-1 and TRBJ1-5. TRBV21-1 is a pseudogene segment. The CDR3 sequence is 12 residues long. The CDR3 region has the DNA TGTGCCAGCCTAACCGAGGGGGGGCCCCAGCATTTT. Protein sequence: CASLTEGGPQHF.

The gene calls are TRBV5-6 and TRBJ2-2, with 8 nucleotides matching TRBD2. The CDR3 loop spans 15 amino acids. V was pared by 4 bases and J by 6 bases, with 8 bases of the junction left unmatched. CDR1 is SGHDT and CDR2 is YYEEEE in the germline V gene. The CDR3 loop is CASSPGLGGSGELFF. The CDR3 nucleotides are TGTGCCAGCAGCCCGGGACTAGGAGGGTCCGGGGAGCTGTTTTTT.

In DNA form, the CDR3 reads TGTGCCAGCAGGCCCCGGGACAGGGTTTGGGAGACCCAGTACTTC. Amino acids: CASRPRDRVWETQYF. The chain uses TRBV6-5 and TRBJ2-5, with 9 bases lining up with TRBD1. Per the germline V gene, CDR1 is MNHEY and CDR2 is SVGAGI. This CDR3 has 15 residues. Trimming took 6 bases from V and 5 from J; bases not matched to a gene: 10.

The V gene is TRBV7-9, the J gene TRBJ1-4, with a possible D match to TRBD1 (6 bases). CDR1 SEHNR and CDR2 FQNEAQ come from the germline V gene (reference sequence). The CDR3 runs 14 residues. V lost 3 bases and J lost 7, with 12 bases in between. The CDR3 loop reads CASSFRGPAEKLFF. The CDR3, as DNA: TGTGCCAGCAGCTTCCGGGGGCCGGCTGAAAAACTGTTTTTT.

V and J are TRBV27 and TRBJ2-1, with no clear D. The CDR3 covers 14 residues. Germline assignment: CDR1 MNHEY and CDR2 SMNVEV (reference sequence). Between the trimmed V and J ends, which lost 3 bases and 0 bases, there was a span of 6 bases. The CDR3 sequence: CASSLRSSYNEQFF. The CDR3 DNA is TGTGCCAGCAGTTTGAGGAGCTCCTACAATGAGCAGTTCTTC.

The chain recombines TRBV5-6 with TRBJ1-3, with D hard to call. There are 14 residues in the CDR3. V dropped 0 bases and J dropped 0 bases, with 4 bases sitting between them. Germline CDR1 reads SGHDT; CDR2 reads YYEEEE. The CDR3 reads CASSLVVSGNTIYF. The CDR3 DNA sequence: TGTGCCAGCAGCTTGGTTGTCTCTGGAAACACCATATATTTT. The full variable domain, completed using reference TRBV5-6 and TRBJ1-3, is DAGVTQSPTHLIKTRGQQVTLRCSPKSGHDTVSWYQQALGQGPQFIFQYYEEEERQRGNFPDRFSGHQFPNYSSELNVNALLLGDSALYLCASSLVVSGNTIYFGEGSWLTVV.

The V call is TRBV6-5, the J call TRBJ2-1, with 10 bases matching TRBD2. The CDR3 has 15 amino acids. V shed 2 bases, J shed 10 bases, and the junction held 8 bases outside the gene matches. The V gene's germline CDR1 is MNHEY and CDR2 SVGAGI. This CDR3 reads CASSYSLAGEIEQFF. The CDR3 nucleotides are TGTGCCAGCAGTTACAGTCTAGCGGGAGAGATAGAGCAGTTCTTC.

The chain links TRBV5-4 to TRBJ1-6; D ambiguous. CDR3 size: 14 residues. Deletions cut 4 bases from V and 4 bases from J, with 9 bases between. Germline CDR1 SGHNT, CDR2 YYREEE (reference sequence). The CDR3 nucleotides are TGTGCCAGCAGCATCCGGGGTTATAATTCACCCCTCCACTTT. Its protein product is CASSIRGYNSPLHF.